Sequencing of this T cell receptor (beta chain) was carried out in a study of early T cells in non-severe SARS-CoV-2 infection. Study-level background: Bulk RNA taken from unsorted whole blood was sequenced, leaving chains unpaired.

This clonotype was observed a handful of times. Its antigen is undetermined. Individual cDNA molecules received unique molecular identifiers during library preparation. TCRdb re-called the 5' RACE reads through MiXCR, storing one row per CDR3 protein. The sample records 95,000 to 110,000 distinct CDR3 sequences, 8.5% to 14% being singletons. General study findings and limits: The matching step, a VDJdb search, favored anti-spike CD8 responses and missed private and CD4 specificities.

The clonotype originates from an adult who was a healthcare worker with PCR-confirmed SARS-CoV-2 infection or an uninfected control (not recorded which). Sequencing was done on a sample of whole blood.

CDR3 sequence (DNA): TGTGCCAGCAGCCTAGCCGGGACGTTCTACAATGAGCAGTTCTTC. Its translation: CASSLAGTFYNEQFF. The V and J genes are TRBV5-6 and TRBJ2-1; TRBD1 or TRBD2 may be the D gene (5 bases each). V was clipped by 4 bases and J by 3 bases, with 14 bases between them. Per germline, CDR1 SGHDT and CDR2 YYEEEE. This CDR3 has 15 amino acids. Drawing the rest from reference TRBV5-6 and TRBJ2-1, the complete variable domain is DAGVTQSPTHLIKTRGQQVTLRCSPKSGHDTVSWYQQALGQGPQFIFQYYEEEERQRGNFPDRFSGHQFPNYSSELNVNALLLGDSALYLCASSLAGTFYNEQFFGPGTRLTVL.